One and the same sample provided the 5 T cell receptor beta chains below, sequenced in a study of shared clonotypes between healthy human individuals (dated by TCRdb to 2018 to 2020). Library preparation was by the immunoSEQ multiplex PCR assay. Not all clones reach the TCRdb copy of this immuneACCESS table, which keeps in-frame sequences only. Checked studies attribute under half of the gap to unresolved V genes and leave the rest unexplained. In this sample the table shows about 1.5 million clones, roughly 95% of which occur a single time. The ten biggest clones cover 1.2% of the sample. Input material: naive CD4+ T cells sorted from blood. According to the study, the label for this sample's cell subset or site signals: CD45RA+ positively selected. The receptor source for this set is a man in his thirties or forties in good health.

CDR3: CASRKTGGDQPQHF. The CDR3 nucleotides are TGTGCCAGCAGAAAAACGGGGGGGGACCAGCCCCAGCATTTT. The rearrangement joins TRBV27 to TRBJ1-5, with D maybe TRBD1 (5 bases). CDR1 is MNHEY and CDR2 is SMNVEV in the germline V gene (reference sequence). Trimming pared 6 bases from V and 7 bases from J, leaving 16 bases between. The CDR3 extends over 14 amino acids.

This chain joins TRBV28 and TRBJ2-7; TRBD2 might be the D (6 bases). Germline CDR1 and CDR2: MDHEN and SYDVKM. The CDR3 has 19 amino acids. With 7 bases removed from V and 2 bases from J, the gap between germline ends came to 30 bases. CDR3 in amino acids: CASTPGGGIRGTSAYEQYF. DNA of the CDR3: TGTGCCAGCACCCCAGGCGGCGGGATCCGGGGGACCTCCGCCTACGAGCAGTACTTC.

The V and J genes are TRBV28 and TRBJ2-7; D is possibly TRBD1 or TRBD2 (5 bases each). The V and J ends lost 8 bases and 0 bases respectively, with 11 bases between them. The germline gives CDR1 MDHEN, CDR2 SYDVKM. This CDR3 is 13 amino acids long. CDR3 sequence: CASLGPISYEQYF. Written as DNA, the CDR3 is TGTGCCAGCTTGGGACCGATCTCCTACGAGCAGTACTTC.

The chain employs TRBV27 and TRBJ1-1; 7 bases match TRBD1. V lost 10 bases to trimming and J lost 2 bases; unmatched junction nucleotides: 7. The CDR3 has 13 amino acids. Germline CDR1 reads MNHEY; CDR2 reads SMNVEV (reference sequence). The CDR3 DNA sequence: TGTGCCACAAAGACAGGGTTTAACACTGAAGCTTTCTTT. Amino acids: CATKTGFNTEAFF.

This clone was found once. V and J are TRBV11-3 and TRBJ1-1; no clear D gene. Deletions cut 3 bases from V and 5 bases from J, with 10 bases between. The CDR3 length is 13 residues. CDR1 and CDR2 from the germline V gene are SGHNT and YENEEA. The CDR3 DNA sequence: TGTGCCAGCAGCTTGGAGACGGGGACTGAAGCTTTCTTT. As protein: CASSLETGTEAFF. Full variable domain (missing parts from reference TRBV11-3 and TRBJ1-1): EAGVVQSPRYKIIEKKQPVAFWCNPISGHNTLYWYLQNLGQGPELLIRYENEEAVDDSQLPKDRFSAERLKGVDSTLKIQPAELGDSAVYLCASSLETGTEAFFGQGTRLTVV.